Listed below are T cell receptor beta chains from one sample, sequenced in a study of blood T cell repertoires in COVID-19. The repertoire was sequenced with immunoSEQ multiplex PCR; TCRdb's copy has only in-frame clones and lacks some. Of tens of thousands of clones in the sample, more than 90% were seen once. What was sequenced was peripheral blood. Source of these receptors: a human donor in a cohort sampled during active COVID-19. Each CDR3 is given with its conserved first and last residue. Each record gives: J gene, D gene, clone size, V gene, CDR3 protein, CDR3 DNA. D genes are given only for firm matches. Expanded clones get a size class; other rows say once, few or many, or leave the size out.

>TRBJ2-1|.|.|TRBV6-2/TRBV6-3
CASSYSGPREQFF
TGTGCCAGCAGTTACTCGGGGCCGAGGGAGCAGTTCTTC
>TRBJ2-7|.|.|TRBV7-8
CASSSGTSRYEQYF
TGTGCCAGCAGCTCCGGGACATCACGCTACGAGCAGTACTTC
>TRBJ2-3|.|.|TRBV5-1
CASSIGHSTDTQYF
TGCGCCAGCAGCATTGGACATAGTACAGATACGCAGTATTTT
>TRBJ2-1|TRBD2|.|TRBV19
CASSIGTSGTSYNEQFF
TGTGCCAGTAGTATAGGGACTAGCGGGACCTCCTACAATGAGCAGTTCTTC
>TRBJ1-6|.|few|TRBV18
CASSPSGRHSPLHF
TGTGCCAGCTCACCATCAGGGAGGCATTCACCCCTCCACTTT
>TRBJ2-1|.|.|TRBV27
CASSSSLYYNEQFF
TGTGCCAGCAGTTCAAGCCTGTACTACAATGAGCAGTTCTTC
>TRBJ1-1|TRBD1|once|TRBV4-1
CASSRQGSTEAFF
TGCGCCAGCAGCCGACAGGGGAGCACTGAAGCTTTCTTT
>TRBJ1-5|.|.|TRBV5-1
CASRSESNQPQHF
TGCGCCAGCAGGTCCGAGAGCAATCAGCCCCAGCATTTT
>TRBJ2-7|.|.|TRBV11-2
CASSRGTYEQYF
TGTGCCAGCAGCCGTGGCACCTACGAGCAGTACTTC
>TRBJ1-5|TRBD1|.|TRBV19
CASTRTGGSSNQPQHF
TGTGCCAGTACGAGGACAGGGGGATCTAGCAATCAGCCCCAGCATTTT
>TRBJ2-5|TRBD1|.|TRBV30
CAWSVGTGRYF
TGTGCCTGGAGTGTAGGGACAGGACGGTACTTC
>TRBJ2-1|TRBD2|.|TRBV5-4
CASSLPGLAGDEQFF
TGTGCCAGCAGCTTACCGGGACTAGCGGGAGATGAGCAGTTCTTC
>TRBJ2-3|.|.|TRBV6-6
CASSPGTGTDTQYF
TGTGCCAGCAGTCCCGGGACTGGCACAGATACGCAGTATTTT
>TRBJ1-1|.|.|TRBV5-1
CASSRGVDTEAFF
TGCGCCAGCAGTAGGGGTGTCGACACTGAAGCTTTCTTT
>TRBJ1-3|.|.|TRBV10-3
CAISEKYLQGGNTIYF
TGTGCCATCAGTGAAAAGTATTTACAGGGTGGAAACACCATATATTTT
>TRBJ1-1|.|.|TRBV28
CASSLWAMGGTEAFF
TGTGCCAGCAGTTTATGGGCCATGGGGGGCACTGAAGCTTTCTTT
>TRBJ2-7|.|.|TRBV6-2/TRBV6-3
CASSYQTGRLAGEQYF
TGTGCCAGCAGTTACCAGACAGGGAGGTTGGCTGGGGAGCAGTACTTC
>TRBJ2-1|TRBD1|.|TRBV6-5
CASSLTGGVMYEQFF
TGTGCCAGCAGCCTTACAGGGGGCGTTATGTATGAGCAGTTCTTC
>TRBJ2-7|.|.|TRBV28
CASSFGRGPYEQYF
TGTGCCAGCAGTTTCGGCAGGGGCCCCTACGAGCAGTACTTC
>TRBJ2-7|TRBD1|.|TRBV7-9
CASSVPSWTGAYEQYF
TGTGCCAGCAGTGTCCCTTCATGGACAGGCGCCTACGAGCAGTACTTC
>TRBJ2-7|TRBD1|.|TRBV27
CASSTGVGSYEQYF
TGTGCCAGCAGCACAGGGGTGGGCTCCTACGAGCAGTACTTC
>TRBJ2-7|.|.|TRBV24-1
CATSDPRGYGEQYF
TGTGCCACCAGTGACCCCCGGGGGTATGGCGAGCAGTACTTC
>TRBJ2-3|TRBD2|.|TRBV7-8
CASSRWGLAKTRSDTQYF
TGTGCCAGCAGCAGGTGGGGACTAGCGAAAACCCGGTCGGATACGCAGTATTTT
>TRBJ2-2|.|.|TRBV9
CASSVVDKSGELFF
TGTGCCAGCAGCGTAGTTGACAAGTCCGGGGAGCTGTTTTTT
>TRBJ1-1|.|.|TRBV27
CASSPVDQGRSEAFF
TGTGCCAGCAGCCCCGTTGACCAGGGAAGATCTGAAGCTTTCTTT
>TRBJ1-3|.|.|TRBV7-3
CASSPSPGNGNTIYF
TGTGCCAGCAGCCCAAGTCCAGGGAACGGAAACACCATATATTTT
>TRBJ2-4|.|.|TRBV30
CAWSPRLGAKNIQYF
TGTGCCTGGAGTCCCCGACTCGGAGCCAAAAACATTCAGTACTTC
>TRBJ2-5|TRBD1|once|TRBV7-2
CASSPRTGMRETQYF
TGTGCCAGCAGCCCCCGGACAGGGATGAGAGAGACCCAGTACTTC
>TRBJ2-2|.|once|TRBV9
CASSRRTGDTGELFF
TGTGCCAGCAGCCGGAGGACGGGGGACACCGGGGAGCTGTTTTTT
>TRBJ1-2|.|.|TRBV30
CAWRSNYGYTF
TGTGCCTGGAGATCGAACTATGGCTACACCTTC
>TRBJ2-7|TRBD2|.|TRBV29-1
CSGKLAGERYEQYF
TGCAGCGGCAAGCTAGCGGGAGAGAGGTACGAGCAGTACTTC
>TRBJ1-2|TRBD1|few|TRBV6-2/TRBV6-3
CASSKTGTGSRDGYTF
TGTGCCAGCAGTAAGACCGGGACAGGGAGTAGGGATGGCTACACCTTC
>TRBJ2-7|TRBD2|.|TRBV6-5
CASSWTSGRQEQYF
TGTGCCAGCAGTTGGACTAGCGGGAGACAGGAGCAGTACTTC
>TRBJ2-7|TRBD2|.|TRBV4-1
CASSQRLAGANEQYF
TGCGCCAGCAGCCAAAGACTAGCGGGAGCGAACGAGCAGTACTTC
>TRBJ2-3|.|.|TRBV25-1
CASSGHVDSDTQYF
TGTGCCAGCAGTGGACACGTGGATTCAGATACGCAGTATTTT
>TRBJ1-2|.|.|TRBV4-3
CASSQDLSRGYTF
TGCGCCAGCAGCCAAGATCTGTCCCGGGGCTACACCTTC
>TRBJ1-4|.|.|TRBV29-1
CSVAVVLNEKLFF
TGCAGCGTTGCGGTAGTCCTTAATGAAAAACTGTTTTTT
>TRBJ1-2|.|.|TRBV18
CASSPSSGQNYGYTF
TGTGCCAGCTCACCATCGAGTGGACAGAACTATGGCTACACCTTC
>TRBJ1-1|TRBD1|.|TRBV5-1
CASSLDRGMNTEAFF
TGCGCCAGCAGCTTGGACAGGGGTATGAACACTGAAGCTTTCTTT
>TRBJ2-3|TRBD2|.|TRBV7-2
CASSLKAGGPDTQYF
TGTGCCAGCAGCTTAAAGGCGGGAGGCCCAGATACGCAGTATTTT
>TRBJ2-7|TRBD2|.|TRBV27
CASSLRASGRGNEQYF
TGTGCCAGCAGTCTCCGCGCTAGCGGGAGAGGAAACGAGCAGTACTTC
>TRBJ2-4|TRBD2|.|TRBV27
CASSFGLGINIQYF
TGTGCCAGCAGTTTCGGACTAGGGATAAACATTCAGTACTTC
>TRBJ2-3|.|.|TRBV7-9
CASSTDYPNTDTQYF
TGTGCCAGCAGCACGGACTATCCGAACACAGATACGCAGTATTTT
>TRBJ2-5|.|.|TRBV7-9
CASSFVTAQETQYF
TGTGCCAGCAGCTTCGTTACAGCTCAAGAGACCCAGTACTTC
>TRBJ2-5|TRBD2|once|TRBV5-1
CASSFRGDQETQYF
TGCGCCAGCAGCTTCCGGGGGGACCAAGAGACCCAGTACTTC
>TRBJ2-1|TRBD1|.|TRBV29-1
CSVDDGQGGDNEQFF
TGCAGCGTTGACGACGGACAGGGGGGAGACAATGAGCAGTTCTTC
>TRBJ1-5|.|medium-sized|TRBV4-2
CASSQVSSQYSNQPQHF
TGTGCCAGCAGCCAAGTGAGTAGCCAATATAGCAATCAGCCCCAGCATTTT
>TRBJ2-4|TRBD2|.|TRBV5-6
CASSFSRREFAKNIQYF
TGTGCCAGCAGCTTCTCGAGGCGGGAGTTCGCCAAAAACATTCAGTACTTC
>TRBJ2-1|.|.|TRBV6-5
CASSYADSGNEQFF
TGTGCCAGCAGTTATGCCGACAGCGGGAATGAGCAGTTCTTC
>TRBJ2-7|TRBD2|.|TRBV27
CASSLGEGYEQYF
TGTGCCAGCAGTCTCGGGGAGGGCTACGAGCAGTACTTC
>TRBJ2-2|.|.|TRBV7-3
CASSLGAGMVTGELFF
TGTGCCAGCAGCTTAGGGGCGGGGATGGTCACCGGGGAGCTGTTTTTT